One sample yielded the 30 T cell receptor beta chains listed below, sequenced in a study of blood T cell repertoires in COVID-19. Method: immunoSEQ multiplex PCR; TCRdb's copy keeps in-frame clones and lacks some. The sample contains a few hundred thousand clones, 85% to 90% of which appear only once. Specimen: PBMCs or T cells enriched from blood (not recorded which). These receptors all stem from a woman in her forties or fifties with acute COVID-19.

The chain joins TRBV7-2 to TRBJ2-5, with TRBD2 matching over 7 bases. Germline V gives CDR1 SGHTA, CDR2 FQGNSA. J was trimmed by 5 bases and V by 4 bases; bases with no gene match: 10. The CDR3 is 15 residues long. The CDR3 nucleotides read TGTGCCAGCAGCTCCGCCGGGCCGGGAGGTGAGACCCAGTACTTC. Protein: CASSSAGPGGETQYF.

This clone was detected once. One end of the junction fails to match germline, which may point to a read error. The CDR3 protein is CASREGLAGAGELFF. CDR3 DNA: TGTGCCAGCAGAGAAGGACTAGCGGGAGCCGGGGAGCTGTTTTTT. The J gene is TRBJ2-2, the V gene TRBV2; 13 nucleotides match TRBD2. There are 15 residues in the CDR3. CDR1 SNHLY and CDR2 FYNNEI come from the germline V gene.

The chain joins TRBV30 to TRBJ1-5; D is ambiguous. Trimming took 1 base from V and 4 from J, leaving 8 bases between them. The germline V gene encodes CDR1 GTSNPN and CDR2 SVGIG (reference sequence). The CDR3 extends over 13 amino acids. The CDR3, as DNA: TGTGCCTGGAGTGATGAGGGAAATCAGCCCCAGCATTTT. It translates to CAWSDEGNQPQHF.

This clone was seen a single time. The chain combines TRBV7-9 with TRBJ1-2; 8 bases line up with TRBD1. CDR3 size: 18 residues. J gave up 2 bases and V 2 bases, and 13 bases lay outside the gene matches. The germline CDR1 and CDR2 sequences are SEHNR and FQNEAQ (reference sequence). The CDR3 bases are TGTGCCAGCAGCTTAATACCCCAAAGGACAGGGACAAACTATGGCTACACCTTC. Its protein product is CASSLIPQRTGTNYGYTF.

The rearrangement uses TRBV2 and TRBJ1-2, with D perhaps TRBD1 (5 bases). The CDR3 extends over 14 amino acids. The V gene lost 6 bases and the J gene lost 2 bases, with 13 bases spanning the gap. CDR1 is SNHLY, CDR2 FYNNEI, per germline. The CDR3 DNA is TGTGCCAGCAGGGGGCAGGGAGGGAACTATGGCTACACCTTC. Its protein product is CASRGQGGNYGYTF.

The CDR3 protein is CASSLTSDRASTDTQYF. The DNA for the CDR3 is TGTGCCAGCAGCTTAACGTCCGACAGGGCCAGCACAGATACGCAGTATTTT. The chain is built from TRBV7-3 and TRBJ2-3; 7 bases map to TRBD1. This CDR3 has 17 amino acids. Germline lookup yields CDR1 SGHTA and CDR2 FQGTGA. Germline trimming cut 0 bases from V and 0 bases from J; bases unmatched to any gene: 6.

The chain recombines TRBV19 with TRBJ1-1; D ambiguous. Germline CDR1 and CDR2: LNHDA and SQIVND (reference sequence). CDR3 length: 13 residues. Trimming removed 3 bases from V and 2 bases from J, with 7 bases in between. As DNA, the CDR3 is TGTGCCAGTAGTATCCGCAGAAACACTGAAGCTTTCTTT. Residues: CASSIRRNTEAFF.

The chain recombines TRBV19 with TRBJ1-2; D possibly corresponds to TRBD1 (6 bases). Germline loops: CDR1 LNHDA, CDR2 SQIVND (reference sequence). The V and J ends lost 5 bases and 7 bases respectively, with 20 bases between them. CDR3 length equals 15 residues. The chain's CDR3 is CASSAQNRVLGGYTF. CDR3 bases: TGTGCCAGTAGTGCTCAGAACAGGGTTTTAGGTGGCTACACCTTC.

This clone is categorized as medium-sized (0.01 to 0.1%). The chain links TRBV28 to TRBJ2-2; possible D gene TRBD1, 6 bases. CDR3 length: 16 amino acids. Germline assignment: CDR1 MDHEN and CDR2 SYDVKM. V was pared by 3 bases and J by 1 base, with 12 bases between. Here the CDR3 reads CASSFWTEQNTGELFF. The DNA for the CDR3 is TGTGCCAGCAGTTTTTGGACAGAGCAGAACACCGGGGAGCTGTTTTTT.

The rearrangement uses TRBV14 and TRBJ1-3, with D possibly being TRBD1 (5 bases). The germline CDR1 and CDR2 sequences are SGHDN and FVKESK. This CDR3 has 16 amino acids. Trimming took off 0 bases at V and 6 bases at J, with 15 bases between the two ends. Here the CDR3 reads CASSQDWGPIENTIYF. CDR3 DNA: TGTGCCAGCAGCCAAGATTGGGGCCCAATTGAAAACACCATATATTTT.

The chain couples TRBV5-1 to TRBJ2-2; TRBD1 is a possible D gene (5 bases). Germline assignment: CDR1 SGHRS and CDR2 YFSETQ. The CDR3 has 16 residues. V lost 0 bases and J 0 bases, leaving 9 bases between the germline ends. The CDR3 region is CASSLVPGTNTGELFF. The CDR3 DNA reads TGCGCCAGCAGCTTGGTCCCAGGGACGAACACCGGGGAGCTGTTTTTT.

DNA for the CDR3: TGTGCCAGCAGTCTACCCGGGACAGGGATAGTAGGGACCCAGTACTTC. It translates to CASSLPGTGIVGTQYF. V is TRBV28 and J is TRBJ2-5; TRBD1 matches at 9 bases. CDR1 MDHEN and CDR2 SYDVKM come from the germline V gene. With 5 bases clipped from V and 7 bases from J, the junction kept 14 bases outside the gene matches. This CDR3 is 16 amino acids long.

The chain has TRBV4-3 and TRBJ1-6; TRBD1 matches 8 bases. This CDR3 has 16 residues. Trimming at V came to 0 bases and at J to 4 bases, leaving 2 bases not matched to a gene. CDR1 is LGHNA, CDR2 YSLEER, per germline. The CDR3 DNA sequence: TGCGCCAGCAGCCAAGAGACAGGGGATTATAATTCACCCCTCCACTTT. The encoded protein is CASSQETGDYNSPLHF.

DNA for the CDR3: TGCAGTGCTGAGAGGAACACTGAAGCTTTCTTT. It is translated as CSAERNTEAFF. The rearrangement joins TRBV20-1 to TRBJ1-1, with unresolved D. Germline V gives CDR1 DFQATT, CDR2 SNEGSKA (reference sequence). There are 11 residues in the CDR3. The V and J ends lost 5 bases and 1 base respectively, with 5 bases between them.

CDR3 in amino acids: CASALASGNTIYF. DNA of the CDR3: TGTGCCAGTGCGCTCGCGTCTGGAAACACCATATATTTT. The chain is built from TRBV19 and TRBJ1-3; D ambiguous. Trimming stripped 8 bases from V and 1 base from J, with 9 bases between. The CDR3 is 13 amino acids. Germline CDR1 LNHDA, CDR2 SQIVND (reference sequence).

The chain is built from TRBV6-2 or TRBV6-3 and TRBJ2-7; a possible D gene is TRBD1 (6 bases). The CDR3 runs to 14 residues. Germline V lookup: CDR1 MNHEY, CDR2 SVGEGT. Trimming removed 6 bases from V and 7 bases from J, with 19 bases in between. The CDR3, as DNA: TGTGCCAGCAGCAGTTACCTCACAGGGCAGGAGCAGTACTTC. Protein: CASSSYLTGQEQYF.

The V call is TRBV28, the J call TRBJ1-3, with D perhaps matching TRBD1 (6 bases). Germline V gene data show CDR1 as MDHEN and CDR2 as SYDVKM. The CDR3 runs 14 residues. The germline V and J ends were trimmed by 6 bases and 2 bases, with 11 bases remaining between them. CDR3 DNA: TGTGCCAGCAGCCAAACAGGGACTGGAAACACCATATATTTT. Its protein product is CASSQTGTGNTIYF.

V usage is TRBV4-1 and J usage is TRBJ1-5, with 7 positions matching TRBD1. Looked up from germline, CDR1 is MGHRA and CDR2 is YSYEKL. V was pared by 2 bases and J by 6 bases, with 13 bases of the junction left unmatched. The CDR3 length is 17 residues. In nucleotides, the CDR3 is TGCGCCAGCAGCCAAACGGCAGGGCCCTCAGGGGGTCAGCCCCAGCATTTT. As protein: CASSQTAGPSGGQPQHF.

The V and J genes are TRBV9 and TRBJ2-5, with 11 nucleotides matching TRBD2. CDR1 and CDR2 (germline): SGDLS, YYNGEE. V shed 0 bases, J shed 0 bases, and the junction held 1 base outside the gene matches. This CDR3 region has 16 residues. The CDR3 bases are TGTGCCAGCAGCGTAGGGACTAGCGGGTACCAAGAGACCCAGTACTTC. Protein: CASSVGTSGYQETQYF.

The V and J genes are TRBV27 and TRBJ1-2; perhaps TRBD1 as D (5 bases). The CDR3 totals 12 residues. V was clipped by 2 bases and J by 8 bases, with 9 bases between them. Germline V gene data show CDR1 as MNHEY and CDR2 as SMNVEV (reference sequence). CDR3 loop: CASSLGGGGYTF. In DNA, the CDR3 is TGTGCCAGCAGTTTAGGGGGAGGAGGCTACACCTTC.

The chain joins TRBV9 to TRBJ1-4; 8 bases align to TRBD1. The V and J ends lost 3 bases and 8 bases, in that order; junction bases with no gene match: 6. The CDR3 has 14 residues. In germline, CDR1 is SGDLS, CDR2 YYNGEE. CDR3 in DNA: TGTGCCAGCAGCGGACAGGGGATTTACGAAAAACTGTTTTTT. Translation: CASSGQGIYEKLFF.

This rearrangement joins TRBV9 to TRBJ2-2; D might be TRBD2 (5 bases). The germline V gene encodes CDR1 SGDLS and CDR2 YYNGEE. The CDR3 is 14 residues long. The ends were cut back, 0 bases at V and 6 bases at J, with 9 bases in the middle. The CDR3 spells CASSVASGSGELFF. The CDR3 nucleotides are TGTGCCAGCAGCGTAGCTTCGGGGTCCGGGGAGCTGTTTTTT. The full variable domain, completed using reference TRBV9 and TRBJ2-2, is DSGVTQTPKHLITATGQRVTLRCSPRSGDLSVYWYQQSLDQGLQFLIQYYNGEERAKGNILERFSAQQFPDLHSELNLSSLELGDSALYFCASSVASGSGELFFGEGSRLTVL.

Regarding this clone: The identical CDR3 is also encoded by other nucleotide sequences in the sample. CDR3 in DNA: TGTGCCAGCAGCTCCCAGTATAGCAATCAGCCCCAGCATTTT. Translating gives CASSSQYSNQPQHF. This chain joins TRBV7-2 and TRBJ1-5; D not resolved. Germline V gene sequence: CDR1 SGHTA, CDR2 FQGNSA. V lost 4 bases to trimming and J lost 0 bases, with 7 bases between them. This CDR3 has 14 residues.

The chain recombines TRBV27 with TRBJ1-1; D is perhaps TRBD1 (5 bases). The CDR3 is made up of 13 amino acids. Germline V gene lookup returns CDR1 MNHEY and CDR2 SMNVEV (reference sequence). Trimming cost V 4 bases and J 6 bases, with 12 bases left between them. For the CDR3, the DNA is TGTGCCAGCAGTTGGGGCAGGTTTGCTGAAGCTTTCTTT. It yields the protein CASSWGRFAEAFF.

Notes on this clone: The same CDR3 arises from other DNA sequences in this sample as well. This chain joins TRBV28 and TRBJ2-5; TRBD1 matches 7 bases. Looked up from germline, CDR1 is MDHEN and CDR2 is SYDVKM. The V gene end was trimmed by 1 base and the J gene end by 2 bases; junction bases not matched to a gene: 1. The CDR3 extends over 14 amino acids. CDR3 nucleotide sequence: TGTGCCAGCAGTTTATCAGGGGGTCAAGAGACCCAGTACTTC. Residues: CASSLSGGQETQYF.

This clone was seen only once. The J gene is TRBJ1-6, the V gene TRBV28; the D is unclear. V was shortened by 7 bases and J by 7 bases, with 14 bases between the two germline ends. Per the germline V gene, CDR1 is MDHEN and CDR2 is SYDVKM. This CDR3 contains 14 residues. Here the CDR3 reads CASTSTVENSPLHF. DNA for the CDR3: TGTGCCAGCACCTCCACAGTAGAGAATTCACCCCTCCACTTT.

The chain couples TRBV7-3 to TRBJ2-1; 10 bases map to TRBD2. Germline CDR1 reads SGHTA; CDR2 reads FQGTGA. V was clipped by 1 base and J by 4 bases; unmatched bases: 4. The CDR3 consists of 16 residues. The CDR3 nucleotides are TGTGCCAGCAGCTTAATCGGAGCGGGAGGGTACAATGAGCAGTTCTTC. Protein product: CASSLIGAGGYNEQFF.

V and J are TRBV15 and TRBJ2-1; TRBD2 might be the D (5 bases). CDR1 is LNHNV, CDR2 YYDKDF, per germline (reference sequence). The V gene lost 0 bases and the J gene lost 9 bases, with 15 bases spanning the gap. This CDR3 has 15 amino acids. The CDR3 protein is CATSRDGHAAGEQFF. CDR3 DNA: TGTGCCACCAGCAGAGACGGTCATGCTGCGGGTGAGCAGTTCTTC.

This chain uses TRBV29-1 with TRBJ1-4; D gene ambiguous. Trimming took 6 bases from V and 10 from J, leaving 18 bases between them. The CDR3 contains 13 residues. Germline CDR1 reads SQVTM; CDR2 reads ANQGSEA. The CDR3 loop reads CSVLVPMSGKLFF. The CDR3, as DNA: TGCAGCGTACTTGTCCCTATGAGTGGAAAACTGTTTTTT.

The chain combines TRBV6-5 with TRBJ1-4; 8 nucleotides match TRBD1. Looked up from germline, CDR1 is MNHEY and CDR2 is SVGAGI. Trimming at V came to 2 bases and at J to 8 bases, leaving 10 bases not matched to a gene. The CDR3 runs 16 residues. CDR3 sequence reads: CASSYGPPDRGEKLFF. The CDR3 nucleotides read TGTGCCAGCAGTTACGGCCCCCCCGACAGGGGCGAAAAACTGTTTTTT.